This T cell receptor beta chain was sequenced during a study of T cell responses to AZD1222 COVID-19 vaccine. Study-level points and caveats: At 160-218 and 743-854, vaccine-associated CD4 TCRs were dominant, and they spanned spike. Just a handful of people given AZD1222 tested seropositive at baseline. Elevations in Spike-specific TCR breadth and depth followed administration of two AZD1222 doses. The donor group comprised mostly white British people and more females; the analysis possibly underestimated clonal diversity.

V gave up 2 bases and J gave up 0 bases, with 7 bases separating them. This CDR3 comprises 14 residues. Germline V gene data show CDR1 as MNHEY and CDR2 as SMNVEV (reference sequence). This clone has just one count. Its antigen is as yet unknown. The repertoire was sequenced with immunoSEQ multiplex PCR; TCRdb's copy has only in-frame clones and lacks some. The sample lists roughly 180,000 clones; about 89% were seen once. Material: peripheral blood, obtained 28 days after the second AZD1222 dose. V usage is TRBV27 and J usage is TRBJ1-1; D gene ambiguous. This receptor was identified in an adult who received the AZD1222 COVID-19 vaccine. The CDR3 DNA is TGTGCCAGCAGTTTAGGAGGTTTGAACACTGAAGCTTTCTTT. Its translation is CASSLGGLNTEAFF.